A single sample gave rise to the 25 T cell receptor beta chains below, sequenced in a study of blood T cell repertoires in COVID-19. The assay was immunoSEQ multiplex PCR, and TCRdb's table has in-frame clones only and misses some. The table records 200,000 to 250,000 clones, around 87% of them present only once. Sequencing was performed on PBMCs or T cells enriched from blood (not recorded which). All receptors come from a woman aged 45-65 years who had recovered from COVID-19.

The chain employs TRBV30 and TRBJ2-7; tentatively, D is TRBD2 (7 bases). The CDR3 totals 14 residues. V lost 0 bases, J lost 4 bases, and 13 bases lay in between. Germline V gene sequence: CDR1 GTSNPN, CDR2 SVGIG (reference sequence). The CDR3 spells CAWSVGGGLYEQYF. In nucleotides, the CDR3 is TGTGCCTGGAGTGTGGGAGGGGGGCTATACGAGCAGTACTTC.

The chain links TRBV28 to TRBJ2-7; 8 nucleotides line up with TRBD2. The CDR3 covers 13 residues. The junction had 3 bases not matched to a gene; V was cut back by 6 bases and J by 2 bases. The V gene's germline CDR1 is MDHEN and CDR2 SYDVKM. The CDR3 loop reads CASSSGRTYEQYF. The CDR3 DNA follows: TGTGCCAGCAGCAGCGGGAGAACCTACGAGCAGTACTTC.

This sequence joins TRBV7-9 and TRBJ1-4; D not certain. This CDR3 spans 16 amino acids. Trimming removed 3 bases at V and 6 bases at J, with 17 bases between. CDR1 is SEHNR and CDR2 is FQNEAQ in the germline V gene (reference sequence). The CDR3 region is CASSFTSGGGDEKLFF. CDR3 DNA sequence: TGTGCCAGCAGCTTTACTTCGGGCGGCGGGGATGAAAAACTGTTTTTT.

This chain joins TRBV11-2 and TRBJ2-4, with 7 positions matching TRBD1. CDR3 length equals 16 residues. V was clipped by 1 base and J by 1 base; unmatched bases: 4. Germline lookup yields CDR1 SGHAT and CDR2 FQNNGV. CDR3 sequence (DNA): TGTGCCAGCAGCTTAGGGGACAGTCCCGCCAAAAACATTCAGTACTTC. This gives the protein CASSLGDSPAKNIQYF.

This clone was found once. The rearrangement uses TRBV27 and TRBJ1-4, with 10 bases aligning to TRBD1. The CDR3 covers 15 residues. Trimming took 6 bases from V and 10 from J; bases not matched to a gene: 11. Germline V gene lookup returns CDR1 MNHEY and CDR2 SMNVEV (reference sequence). The CDR3 region has the DNA TGTGCCAGCAGCTTTTCGACAGGGGGCGGGATAAAACTGTTTTTT. It translates to CASSFSTGGGIKLFF.

This clone was picked up one time. The rearrangement uses TRBV5-8 and TRBJ1-4; TRBD1 matches 9 bases. With V trimmed by 3 bases and J by 8 bases, 5 bases remained unmatched. The CDR3 has 14 residues. Germline CDR1 reads SGHTS; CDR2 reads YDEGEE. The CDR3 nucleotides read TGTGCCAGCAGCTCGGGACAGGGAGGCGAAAAACTGTTTTTT. Translated, it gives CASSSGQGGEKLFF.

The chain links TRBV11-2 to TRBJ2-7; 14 nucleotides match TRBD2. Unmatched junction bases numbered 5, after V lost 1 base and J lost 3 bases. Looked up from germline, CDR1 is SGHAT and CDR2 is FQNNGV. CDR3 size: 17 residues. CDR3 loop: CASSLVLGTSGSYEQYF. The CDR3 DNA sequence: TGTGCCAGCAGCTTAGTTCTCGGGACTAGCGGGAGCTACGAGCAGTACTTC.

This clone was picked up one time. The rearrangement uses TRBV5-1 and TRBJ2-5, with 7 bases identical to TRBD2. This CDR3 region has 13 residues. Germline-derived CDR1 and CDR2 are SGHRS and YFSETQ. The V segment lost 6 bases and the J segment 4 bases; nucleotides outside the gene matches: 6. The CDR3 sequence: CASNGGGSETQYF. The CDR3 region has the DNA TGCGCCAGCAACGGGGGAGGGTCAGAGACCCAGTACTTC.

This chain connects TRBV3-1 (or the pseudogene TRBV3-2) to TRBJ2-2; possible D gene TRBD1, 6 bases. The V end lost 2 bases, the J end lost 1 base, and 8 bases lay between the germline ends. Germline assignment: CDR1 LGHDT and CDR2 YNNKEL (reference sequence). This CDR3 contains 15 residues. The CDR3 sequence: CASSQKDRNTGELFF. The CDR3 DNA reads TGTGCCAGCAGCCAAAAGGACAGGAACACCGGGGAGCTGTTTTTT.

The rearrangement uses TRBV4-1 and TRBJ2-7; 7 bases are shared with TRBD1. The germline CDR1 and CDR2 sequences are MGHRA and YSYEKL. The ends lost 4 bases at V and 5 bases at J; junction bases unmatched: 14. The CDR3 has 16 residues. This CDR3 is CASSRRGLGTADEQYF. DNA for the CDR3: TGCGCCAGCAGCCGAAGGGGGTTAGGGACAGCGGACGAGCAGTACTTC.

The chain recombines TRBV18 with TRBJ1-1, with TRBD1 as a possible D gene (5 bases). The CDR3 totals 14 residues. V was cut by 4 bases and J by 1 base, with 10 bases left in between. In germline, CDR1 is KGHSH, CDR2 LQKENI. This CDR3 is CASSLDTWNTEAFF. The DNA for the CDR3 is TGTGCCAGCTCACTGGACACATGGAACACTGAAGCTTTCTTT. The whole variable domain, remainder taken from reference TRBV18 and TRBJ1-1, is NAGVMQNPRHLVRRRGQEARLRCSPMKGHSHVYWYRQLPEEGLKFMVYLQKENIIDESGMPKERFSAEFPKEGPSILRIQQVVRGDSAAYFCASSLDTWNTEAFFGQGTRLTVV.

The V gene is TRBV3-1 (or the pseudogene TRBV3-2), the J gene TRBJ2-7; 14 bases align to TRBD2. The CDR3 has 13 residues. Germline V gene data show CDR1 as LGHDT and CDR2 as YNNKEL (reference sequence). After removal of 5 bases from V and 9 bases from J, the junction contained 3 bases not matched to a gene. CDR3 in DNA: TGTGCCAGCAGCGGGACTAGCGGGAGTATGCAGTACTTC. This encodes CASSGTSGSMQYF.

The genes are TRBV4-2 and TRBJ2-2; 8 bases line up with TRBD2. Looked up from germline, CDR1 is LGHNA and CDR2 is YNFKEQ. Trimming took 0 bases from V and 6 from J; bases not matched to a gene: 12. The CDR3 loop spans 18 amino acids. For the CDR3, the DNA is TGTGCCAGCAGCCAAGATCAGAACCTAGCGGGTGGATCCGGGGAGCTGTTTTTT. Protein sequence: CASSQDQNLAGGSGELFF.

V gene TRBV6-2 or TRBV6-3 combines with J gene TRBJ2-7; 10 nucleotides agree with TRBD1. CDR1 and CDR2 from the germline V gene are MNHEY and SVGEGT. Unmatched junction bases numbered 6, after V lost 2 bases and J lost 2 bases. This CDR3 is built from 16 residues. The CDR3 bases are TGTGCCAGCAGTTACACCCGGGACAGGGGAACCTACGAGCAGTACTTC. This gives the protein CASSYTRDRGTYEQYF.

The rearrangement links TRBV6-5 to TRBJ1-6; 8 nucleotides align to TRBD1. The CDR3 is 15 residues long. Germline CDR1 reads MNHEY; CDR2 reads SVGAGI. The junction had 12 bases not matched to a gene; V was cut back by 10 bases and J by 7 bases. The CDR3 DNA is TGTGCCACATTAAGGGGGGACAGGAGGAATTCACCCCTCCACTTT. Translated, it gives CATLRGDRRNSPLHF.

The J gene is TRBJ1-2, the V gene TRBV5-4, with 12 bases lining up with TRBD1. CDR1 and CDR2 (germline): SGHNT, YYREEE (reference sequence). The CDR3 totals 17 residues. V shed 4 bases, J shed 4 bases, and the junction held 11 bases outside the gene matches. The CDR3 is CASSEGQGANGVYGYTF. The CDR3 DNA reads as TGTGCCAGCAGCGAGGGACAGGGGGCCAATGGGGTCTATGGCTACACCTTC.

This sequence joins TRBV7-2 and TRBJ2-2, with a possible D match to TRBD1 (6 bases). V was shortened by 2 bases and J by 4 bases, with 11 bases between the two germline ends. This CDR3 has 15 residues. The germline V gene has CDR1 SGHTA and CDR2 FQGNSA. For the CDR3, the DNA is TGTGCCAGCAGCTTATTCAGGGGATCCACCGGGGAGCTGTTTTTT. This encodes CASSLFRGSTGELFF.

This chain joins TRBV10-3 and TRBJ2-7; 8 nucleotides agree with TRBD1. V gave up 6 bases and J gave up 2 bases; unmatched junction bases: 9. Germline lookup yields CDR1 ENHRY and CDR2 SYGVKD. The length of the CDR3 is 15 residues. CDR3 DNA sequence: TGTGCCATCAGCGAACCGGGACAGGTCCCCTACGAGCAGTACTTC. Its translation is CAISEPGQVPYEQYF.

This chain uses TRBV6-5 with TRBJ1-2; D remains unclear. This CDR3 spans 14 amino acids. Germline lookup yields CDR1 MNHEY and CDR2 SVGAGI. With 8 bases removed from V and 0 bases from J, the gap between germline ends came to 13 bases. DNA of the CDR3: TGTGCCAGCGGAGGGTACTCAGCTAACTATGGCTACACCTTC. It yields the protein CASGGYSANYGYTF.

V gene TRBV18 combines with J gene TRBJ1-5; a weak D match, TRBD1 (5 bases). V was pared by 3 bases and J by 6 bases, with 9 bases between. The CDR3 is 13 amino acids. Germline CDR1 and CDR2: KGHSH and LQKENI. This CDR3 reads CASSPVQGQPQHF. In nucleotides, the CDR3 is TGTGCCAGCTCACCGGTCCAGGGTCAGCCCCAGCATTTT.

The chain's CDR3 is CSGRQGWETQYF. CDR3 bases: TGCAGCGGAAGACAGGGGTGGGAGACCCAGTACTTC. V is TRBV29-1 and J is TRBJ2-5; TRBD1 aligns across 8 bases. Germline V gives CDR1 SQVTM, CDR2 ANQGSEA. The CDR3 is 12 residues long. J gave up 5 bases and V 7 bases, and 6 bases lay outside the gene matches. Filled out from reference TRBV29-1 and TRBJ2-5, the complete variable domain reads SAVISQKPSRDICQRGTSLTIQCQVDSQVTMMFWYRQQPGQSLTLIATANQGSEATYESGFVIDKFPISRPNLTFSTLTVSNMSPEDSSIYLCSGRQGWETQYFGPGTRLLVL.

This clone was seen a handful of times. The chain carries TRBV12-3 or TRBV12-4 and TRBJ1-1; TRBD1 might be the D (5 bases). Trimming pared 6 bases from V and 3 bases from J, leaving 11 bases between. The CDR3 is 13 amino acids. Here the CDR3 reads CASSHGGDTEAFF. The DNA for the CDR3 is TGTGCCAGCAGCCACGGGGGAGACACTGAAGCTTTCTTT.

This clone was observed a few times. The J gene is TRBJ1-5, the V gene TRBV5-1; D is uncertain. The CDR3 is 15 residues long. The V end lost 1 base, the J end lost 0 bases, and 8 bases lay between the germline ends. Germline V gene data show CDR1 as SGHRS and CDR2 as YFSETQ. The CDR3, as DNA: TGCGCCAGCAGCTTGTACGGGAATAGCAATCAGCCCCAGCATTTT. Its translation: CASSLYGNSNQPQHF.

Here the CDR3 DNA reads TGTGCCAGCAGTTTATGGGGGAGCGGGAGTGGCACAGATACGCAGTATTTT. It encodes CASSLWGSGSGTDTQYF. The chain carries TRBV28 and TRBJ2-3, with TRBD2 matching 8 bases. The CDR3 contains 17 residues. Germline V gene data show CDR1 as MDHEN and CDR2 as SYDVKM. V trimming: 0 bases; J trimming: 1 base; junction bases outside the gene matches: 6.

The chain couples TRBV4-1 to TRBJ1-6; D not certain. Trimming took off 1 base at V and 10 bases at J, with 14 bases between the two ends. Germline V gene sequence: CDR1 MGHRA, CDR2 YSYEKL. The CDR3 consists of 15 residues. The CDR3 DNA reads TGCGCCAGCAGCCAAGTTCCGGGTTTTAACTCACCCCTCCACTTT. This gives the protein CASSQVPGFNSPLHF.